These 25 T cell receptor beta chains were sequenced from one sample in a study of CD4 T cells in relation to SARS-CoV-2 and coronaviruses. TCRdb keeps only in-frame clones here, not all; method: immunoSEQ multiplex PCR. The sample comprises around 41,000 clones, 84% of which are singletons, and 0.95% to 1.5% rests with the top ten. Their antigens are not known. Sequencing input: naive CD4+ T cells from PBMCs, cultured in vitro. Indicated subset: naive CD4+ T cells isolated by negative enrichment. These receptors all come from an adult with COVID-19.

The V gene is TRBV28, the J gene TRBJ1-2; D may be TRBD1 (6 bases). CDR3 length: 14 amino acids. The germline CDR1 and CDR2 sequences are MDHEN and SYDVKM. Trimming left V 8 bases short and J 4 bases short, with 17 bases between. The DNA for the CDR3 is TGTGCCAGCGGACCGGGGGGGCGCACCTATGGCTACACCTTC. Translated: CASGPGGRTYGYTF.

The rearrangement uses TRBV9 and TRBJ2-1, with 13 bases matching TRBD2. The CDR3 has 17 amino acids. Trimming cost V 3 bases and J 8 bases; bases outside gene matches: 11. Germline V gene data show CDR1 as SGDLS and CDR2 as YYNGEE. The CDR3 DNA reads as TGTGCCAGCAGCGCCGGGCCGGGACTAGCGGGATCTGATGAGCAGTTCTTC. It is translated as CASSAGPGLAGSDEQFF.

V gene TRBV15 combines with J gene TRBJ1-3; D is unclear. Trimming shortened V by 3 bases and J by 4 bases, and 13 bases separated the two germline ends. The CDR3 sequence is 15 residues long. CDR1 is LNHNV, CDR2 YYDKDF, per germline (reference sequence). CDR3 residues: CATSRVSSEGNTIYF. CDR3 DNA: TGTGCCACCAGCAGGGTCAGTTCGGAGGGAAACACCATATATTTT.

Only a few counts were recorded for this clone. V is TRBV5-4 and J is TRBJ2-5; TRBD2 aligns across 7 bases. CDR3 size: 16 residues. V dropped 3 bases and J dropped 5; count of bases not matched to a gene: 13. Germline V gene data show CDR1 as SGHNT and CDR2 as YYREEE (reference sequence). The CDR3 is CASSSTGAGVWETQYF. For the CDR3, the DNA is TGTGCCAGCAGCTCCACGGGTGCGGGAGTATGGGAGACCCAGTACTTC.

The genes are TRBV11-2 and TRBJ1-1; perhaps TRBD1 as D (5 bases). The length of the CDR3 is 15 residues. Germline V gene lookup returns CDR1 SGHAT and CDR2 FQNNGV. The V and J ends lost 5 bases and 0 bases respectively, with 13 bases between them. This CDR3 reads CASSPEQVLNTEAFF. The CDR3 DNA reads as TGTGCCAGCAGCCCCGAACAGGTACTGAACACTGAAGCTTTCTTT.

The chain carries TRBV25-1 and TRBJ2-1; 8 bases agree with TRBD2. The CDR3 contains 17 residues. V lost 2 bases and J lost 4; bases outside the gene matches: 10. Germline assignment: CDR1 MGHDK and CDR2 SYGVNS. CDR3 DNA: TGTGCCAGCAGTGAAAGGTTGGTGGAGCGGGAGTACAATGAGCAGTTCTTC. Translated: CASSERLVEREYNEQFF. The entire variable domain, with the rest obtained from reference TRBV25-1 and TRBJ2-1, is as follows: EADIYQTPRYLVIGTGKKITLECSQTMGHDKMYWYQQDPGMELHLIHYSYGVNSTEKGDLSSESTVSRIRTEHFPLTLESARPSHTSQYLCASSERLVEREYNEQFFGPGTRLTVL.

J is TRBJ2-1 and V is TRBV15; tentative D call: TRBD1 (6 bases). V shed 3 bases and J shed 1 base, with 19 bases lying between them. The CDR3 has 18 residues. Germline-derived CDR1 and CDR2 are LNHNV and YYDKDF (reference sequence). The chain's CDR3 is CATSRTGLLRRSYNEQFF. CDR3 coding DNA: TGTGCCACCAGCAGGACAGGCCTCCTGCGTCGATCCTACAATGAGCAGTTCTTC.

The V and J genes are TRBV7-9 and TRBJ1-4; D unresolved. In germline, CDR1 is SEHNR, CDR2 FQNEAQ (reference sequence). The CDR3 is made up of 14 amino acids. The V end lost 5 bases, the J end lost 0 bases, and 7 bases lay between the germline ends. The CDR3 sequence: CASSPAPTNEKLFF. The CDR3 nucleotides read TGTGCCAGCAGCCCGGCGCCAACTAATGAAAAACTGTTTTTT.

The rearrangement links TRBV19 to TRBJ2-6; 7 bases are shared with TRBD1. This CDR3 has 18 amino acids. V lost 6 bases to trimming and J lost 2 bases; unmatched junction nucleotides: 13. Germline CDR1 is LNHDA and CDR2 is SQIVND (reference sequence). DNA for the CDR3: TGTGCCAGTAGCCCCAGGGGACAGAGTCTCCCTGGGGCCAACGTCCTGACTTTC. Translating it yields CASSPRGQSLPGANVLTF.

This chain connects TRBV6-1 to TRBJ1-4; no firm D call. Per germline, CDR1 MNHNS and CDR2 SASEGT. The germline V and J ends were trimmed by 2 bases and 2 bases, with 12 bases remaining between them. CDR3 length: 16 amino acids. CDR3 sequence (DNA): TGTGCCAGCAGTGAAATCCGGAGCCACACTAATGAAAAACTGTTTTTT. It encodes CASSEIRSHTNEKLFF.

This rearrangement joins TRBV6-4 to TRBJ1-5, with a tentative D call TRBD1 (5 bases). The CDR3 spans 12 residues. V lost 7 bases to trimming and J lost 7 bases, with 11 bases between them. Looked up from germline, CDR1 is MRHNA and CDR2 is SNTAGT. The CDR3 spells CASKTRGQPQHF. CDR3 bases: TGTGCCAGCAAGACGAGGGGACAGCCCCAGCATTTT.

This sequence joins TRBV7-8 and TRBJ2-7; 10 bases are shared with TRBD1. In germline, CDR1 is SGHVS, CDR2 FQNEAQ. With V trimmed by 5 bases and J by 0 bases, 7 bases remained unmatched. CDR3 size: 16 residues. The CDR3 nucleotides read TGTGCCAGCAGCGCCGGACAGGGGGACTACTCCTACGAGCAGTACTTC. This encodes CASSAGQGDYSYEQYF.

The gene calls are TRBV4-2 and TRBJ2-2; the D gene is possibly TRBD2 (6 bases). CDR1 and CDR2 (germline): LGHNA, YNFKEQ. With 2 bases removed from V and 2 bases from J, the gap between germline ends came to 15 bases. The length of the CDR3 is 17 residues. The CDR3 here is CASSQPPFGGNTGELFF. The CDR3 bases are TGTGCCAGCAGCCAACCCCCCTTCGGGGGAAACACCGGGGAGCTGTTTTTT.

The chain couples TRBV25-1 to TRBJ2-3, with 9 bases aligning to TRBD2. CDR3 length: 13 residues. With 6 bases clipped from V and 12 bases from J, the junction kept 10 bases outside the gene matches. Germline CDR1 and CDR2: MGHDK and SYGVNS. CDR3 sequence (DNA): TGTGCCAGCAGGGACCATACCGGGACTAGCCAGTATTTT. Its protein is CASRDHTGTSQYF.

V usage is TRBV7-2 and J usage is TRBJ2-7; the match to TRBD1 covers 9 bases. Germline V lookup: CDR1 SGHTA, CDR2 FQGNSA. The J segment lost 1 base and the V segment lost 5 bases, leaving 6 bases of the junction unmatched. This CDR3 has 15 amino acids. In DNA, the CDR3 is TGTGCCAGCAGCACCCTGGGACAGGGATCCTACGAGCAGTACTTC. Translated, it gives CASSTLGQGSYEQYF.

In this sample, this clone turned up once. This chain joins TRBV7-3 and TRBJ2-1; tentative D call: TRBD1 (5 bases). Trimming took 5 bases from V and 5 from J, leaving 16 bases between them. The CDR3 runs to 15 residues. Germline CDR1 is SGHTA and CDR2 is FQGTGA. CDR3 bases: TGTGCCAGCAGCGAAAACAGGAACTACAACAATGAGCAGTTCTTC. The encoded protein is CASSENRNYNNEQFF.

V gene TRBV9 combines with J gene TRBJ2-7; 10 bases are shared with TRBD2. From germline, CDR1 is SGDLS and CDR2 YYNGEE. J lost 4 bases, V lost 0 bases, and 13 bases had no gene match. This CDR3 has 18 residues. The CDR3 DNA is TGTGCCAGCAGCGTAGGCCCTAGCGGGAGTGGAATCGGTTACGAGCAGTACTTC. Protein sequence: CASSVGPSGSGIGYEQYF.

This rearrangement joins TRBV25-1 to TRBJ2-7; 8 bases are a match to TRBD2. This CDR3 has 15 residues. J gave up 5 bases and V 4 bases, and 10 bases lay outside the gene matches. CDR1 is MGHDK, CDR2 SYGVNS, per germline. This CDR3 reads CASSATGTSLDEQYF. CDR3 in DNA: TGTGCCAGCAGTGCGACCGGGACTAGTTTGGACGAGCAGTACTTC.

V and J are TRBV7-6 and TRBJ2-1, with TRBD2 matching 9 bases. This CDR3 spans 17 amino acids. CDR1 and CDR2 from the germline V gene are SGHVS and FNYEAQ. J lost 2 bases, V lost 2 bases, and 7 bases had no gene match. CDR3 region: CASSLPNIAGAYNEQFF. In nucleotides, the CDR3 is TGTGCCAGCAGCTTACCCAATATAGCGGGAGCCTACAATGAGCAGTTCTTC.

This clone was picked up a small number of times. The CDR3: CASSLTAPHNEQFF. CDR3 nucleotides: TGTGCCAGCAGTCTAACTGCCCCGCACAATGAGCAGTTCTTC. The chain is built from TRBV28 and TRBJ2-1; D gene ambiguous. Germline V gives CDR1 MDHEN, CDR2 SYDVKM. The length of the CDR3 is 14 residues. V shed 5 bases and J shed 5 bases, with 13 bases lying between them.

This clone was seen only once. J is TRBJ2-1 and V is TRBV5-1; the D is unclear. Trimming shortened V by 3 bases and J by 2 bases, and 6 bases separated the two germline ends. The V gene's germline CDR1 is SGHRS and CDR2 YFSETQ. The CDR3 has 13 amino acids. The CDR3 loop is CASSSTAYNEQFF. DNA of the CDR3: TGCGCCAGCAGCTCCACCGCCTACAATGAGCAGTTCTTC. The variable domain in full, with the rest retrieved from reference TRBV5-1 and TRBJ2-1, is KAGVTQTPRYLIKTRGQQVTLSCSPISGHRSVSWYQQTPGQGLQFLFEYFSETQRNKGNFPGRFSGRQFSNSRSEMNVSTLELGDSALYLCASSSTAYNEQFFGPGTRLTVL.

The V and J genes are TRBV10-3 and TRBJ1-3; possible D gene TRBD1, 6 bases. Germline V gene sequence: CDR1 ENHRY, CDR2 SYGVKD. The CDR3 consists of 14 residues. The V gene lost 6 bases and the J gene lost 2 bases, with 11 bases spanning the gap. In DNA, the CDR3 is TGTGCCATCAGGGGGGGACAAGCTGGAAACACCATATATTTT. Its translation: CAIRGGQAGNTIYF.

This sequence joins TRBV7-2 and TRBJ2-3, with 9 bases fitting TRBD2. CDR1 SGHTA and CDR2 FQGNSA come from the germline V gene. The ends lost 1 base at V and 3 bases at J; junction bases unmatched: 8. CDR3 length: 17 residues. The CDR3 nucleotides are TGTGCCAGCAGCTTAGGTGCCGCGGGAGGGGGAACAGATACGCAGTATTTT. Its translation is CASSLGAAGGGTDTQYF.

The J gene is TRBJ2-3, the V gene TRBV9, with 8 bases aligning to TRBD1. The length of the CDR3 is 15 residues. V dropped 3 bases and J dropped 2; count of bases not matched to a gene: 5. Germline values: CDR1 SGDLS, CDR2 YYNGEE. The DNA of the CDR3 is TGTGCCAGCAGCGGGACAGGGTTCCCCACAGATACGCAGTATTTT. Translation: CASSGTGFPTDTQYF.

This clone was observed once. The chain uses TRBV3-1 (or the pseudogene TRBV3-2) and TRBJ1-3; D might be TRBD1 (6 bases). CDR3 length: 15 residues. Germline lookup yields CDR1 LGHDT and CDR2 YNNKEL (reference sequence). V dropped 9 bases and J dropped 0 bases, with 15 bases sitting between them. CDR3 nucleotides: TGTGCCAGTTTGGACAGAATCAACTCTGGAAACACCATATATTTT. Protein sequence: CASLDRINSGNTIYF.